This TCR beta chain was identified during a study of T cells after yellow fever vaccination (dated by TCRdb to between 2018 and 2020). About the study as a whole: The SMART-Seq v4 Ultra Low Input RNA kit was used to prepare libraries from fractions with low cell numbers. To follow T-cell clones before and after both primary and booster YFV17D yellow fever vaccination, bulk TCR alpha and beta repertoires underwent longitudinal sequencing. The cohort comprised two healthy male donors, one aged 18 to 29 and one aged 30 to 40 years. Blood was collected at multiple timepoints before and after primary and secondary immunization, and bulk PBMC replicates and cell subsets were isolated.

This clonotype was seen only a few times. Which antigen it targets is not known. Base qualities are missing; no much larger clone stands one base away. According to the germline V gene (reference sequence), CDR1 reads SEHNR and CDR2 reads FQNEAQ. Trimming at the junction amounts to 2 bases on V and 4 bases on J, and the germline ends lie 11 bases apart. From cysteine to phenylalanine, the CDR3 is 14 amino acids long. The sequence is cut down to CDR3 DNA, 42 bases in frame from base 1. What the study reported, not specific to this receptor: Compared with the primary T-cell response, the secondary T-cell response was faster but weaker, reaching its peak on day 5 rather than on day 15. Computational filtering was required because FACS-sorted repertoires could contain abundant contaminating clonotypes from the bulk population. Only a couple of donors were included in the study, so the extent to which the findings can be generalized is limited. After the booster, most of the clones that had expanded following primary vaccination were detected again (roughly 96% of CD4 and 80% to 90% of CD8), which suggests that memory was broadly maintained. A small share of clonotypes was detected in both CD4 and CD8 compartments, with the overlap likely arising from convergent recombination.

Sequencing used an Illumina NovaSeq 6000. Synthesis of TCR cDNA relied on 5'RACE template switching, a step that introduced a universal primer site along with unique molecular identifiers. cDNA synthesis was primed from both the TCR alpha and TCR beta constant segments. Library amplification involved two PCR steps, and the second step added sample barcodes and sequencing adapters. Libraries were sequenced on Illumina HiSeq 2500 (2x100 bp) or NovaSeq (2x150 bp). The paper's processing steps were these. MIGEC was used to demultiplex reads and collapse the reads into UMI consensus sequences, and MiXCR was used for V(D)J alignment. Clonotypes responding to the vaccine were identified with edgeR on replicate PBMC samples, with the criteria of FDR below 0.01 and a log2 fold change above 5 up to day 15. Bulk clonotypes were assigned CD4 or CD8 identity according to which sequenced CD4 or CD8 repertoire held them at higher abundance. TCRdb itself trimmed the public reads at Q25 with fastp, ran MiXCR and retained productive beta chains. Entries that share a CDR3 protein sequence are merged under the most common genes and DNA. The V and J calls come from TCRdb's annotation, not from the publication. The sample has just over 300,000 distinct CDR3 sequences on record, about 3.5% of them singletons. Of the sample, less than 25% falls within the top ten clones.

The treatment or condition label here, explained by the study, means: live attenuated yellow fever vaccine strain. At each blood-draw timepoint, two biological replicates of bulk PBMCs were obtained. PBMCs were isolated from peripheral blood using a standard Ficoll-Paque protocol. TriZol was used to extract RNA from bulk PBMCs, from CD4 and CD8 fractions, and from dextramer-positive and dextramer-negative fractions. The source of this sequence is a young man who received the YFV17D yellow fever vaccine. Here the sequenced sample was PBMCs, taken on the day of the yellow fever booster vaccination. The sequence joins TRBV7-9 to TRBJ1-2; the D gene is perhaps TRBD1, from 5 matching bases. The nucleotide sequence reads as follows: TGTGCCAGCAGCTTACAAGGGGTGGGCTATGGCTACACCTTC. This yields the protein CASSLQGVGYGYTF.